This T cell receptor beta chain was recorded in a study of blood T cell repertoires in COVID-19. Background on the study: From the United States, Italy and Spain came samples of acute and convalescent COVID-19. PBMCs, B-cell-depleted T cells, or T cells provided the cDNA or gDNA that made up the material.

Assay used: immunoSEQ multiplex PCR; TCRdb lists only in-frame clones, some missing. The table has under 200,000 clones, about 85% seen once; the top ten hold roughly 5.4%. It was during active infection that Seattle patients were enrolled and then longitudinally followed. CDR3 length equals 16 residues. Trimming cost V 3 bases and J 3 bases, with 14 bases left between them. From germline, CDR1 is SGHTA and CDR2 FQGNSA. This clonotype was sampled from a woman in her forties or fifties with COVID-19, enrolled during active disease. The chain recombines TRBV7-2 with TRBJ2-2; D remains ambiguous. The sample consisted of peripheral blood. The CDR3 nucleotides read TGTGCCAGCAGCTTTGCCGGAGCCGCGTACACCGGGGAGCTGTTTTTT. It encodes CASSFAGAAYTGELFF. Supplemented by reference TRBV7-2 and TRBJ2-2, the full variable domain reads GAGVSQSPSNKVTEKGKDVELRCDPISGHTALYWYRQSLGQGLEFLIYFQGNSAPDKSGLPSDRFSAERTGGSVSTLTIQRTQQEDSAVYLCASSFAGAAYTGELFFGEGSRLTVL.